This T cell receptor beta chain derives from a study of blood T cell repertoires in COVID-19. Within the 2 weeks before study entry, each person in the exposed group met a COVID-19 case. CDR1 is SGHNT and CDR2 is YENEEA in the germline V gene. Trimming at V came to 5 bases and at J to 6 bases, leaving 3 bases not matched to a gene. This CDR3 has 14 residues. Original data processing: Amplified reference gene primers provided the basis for estimating nucleated cell counts. Sequenced by immunoSEQ multiplex PCR; TCRdb stores in-frame clones only, minus some. D and trimming were read from the DNA, whereas the V and J calls and clone size are those reported in that table. In the table there are about 240,000 clones, roughly 85% of which are singletons.

The chain has TRBV11-3 and TRBJ2-4; the match to TRBD2 covers 11 bases. Specimen: PBMCs or T cells enriched from blood (not recorded which). This clonotype originated in a woman between 40 and 55 years old who had been exposed to COVID-19. CDR3 bases: TGTGCCAGCAGCCCAGGGACTAGCGGAAACATTCAGTACTTC. Its translation is CASSPGTSGNIQYF.